Shown below are 20 T cell receptor beta chains from a single sample sequenced in a study of vaccination effects on CD4 cells after COVID-19. These receptors' antigens are unknown. Assay used: immunoSEQ multiplex PCR; TCRdb lists only in-frame clones, some missing. The repertoire holds 50,000 to 60,000 clones, with over 65% as singletons. Researchers isolated CD4+ T cells once roughly ten days of culture had elapsed. Sequenced material: CD4+ T cells from PBMCs cultured without peptide, taken before COVID-19 vaccination. These receptors all come from a human donor who received a COVID-19 vaccine.

The chain couples TRBV7-2 to TRBJ2-7, with a possible D match to TRBD1 (6 bases). V was trimmed by 6 bases and J by 2 bases, leaving 29 bases between them. This CDR3 is built from 19 residues. CDR1 is SGHTA, CDR2 FQGNSA, per germline. In nucleotides, the CDR3 is TGTGCCAGCAGTTCGAGGGACACCAGGGCCCGTTTGTACCCCTACGAGCAGTACGTC. This gives the protein CASSSRDTRARLYPYEQYV.

As DNA, the CDR3 is TGTGCCAGCAGTGGGGCGGGGACTAGCGGGGTCGAGCAGTACGTC. This gives the protein CASSGAGTSGVEQYV. The chain joins TRBV28 to TRBJ2-7, with 13 bases matching TRBD2. This CDR3 has 15 amino acids. The junction had 7 bases not matched to a gene; V was cut back by 5 bases and J by 6 bases. Germline V CDR1 and CDR2: MDHEN, SYDVKM.

This clone was recorded only once. The chain employs TRBV6-5 and TRBJ1-3, with a weak D call TRBD1 (6 bases). CDR1 and CDR2 (germline): MNHEY, SVGAGI. Trimming took off 10 bases at V and 4 bases at J, with 11 bases between the two ends. This CDR3 is built from 12 residues. CDR3 sequence reads: CATTGQGNTIYF. CDR3 nucleotide sequence: TGTGCCACAACCGGACAGGGAAACACCATATATTTT.

V and J are TRBV5-6 and TRBJ2-5; 8 nucleotides agree with TRBD2. Germline V gives CDR1 SGHDT, CDR2 YYEEEE. The junction had 10 bases not matched to a gene; V was cut back by 2 bases and J by 7 bases. CDR3 length: 15 residues. The CDR3 here is CASSFGGAIRGTQYF. The CDR3 DNA sequence: TGTGCCAGCAGCTTCGGGGGGGCGATTAGAGGGACCCAGTACTTC.

The chain combines TRBV3-1 (or the pseudogene TRBV3-2) with TRBJ2-1, with 10 bases fitting TRBD1. The junction had 5 bases not matched to a gene; V was cut back by 2 bases and J by 16 bases. The CDR3 is 12 residues long. The germline V gene encodes CDR1 LGHDT and CDR2 YNNKEL (reference sequence). As DNA, the CDR3 is TGTGCCAGCAGCCAAAGCGGGACAGGGGAATTCTTC. It codes for CASSQSGTGEFF.

The J gene is TRBJ2-5, the V gene TRBV4-3, with TRBD2 matching over 10 bases. The V segment lost 5 bases and the J segment 7 bases; nucleotides outside the gene matches: 4. The CDR3 is 13 residues long. Germline CDR1 and CDR2: LGHNA and YSLEER. DNA for the CDR3: TGCGCCAGCAGCTCTAGCGGGGGAGCGACCCAGTACTTC. Translation: CASSSSGGATQYF.

The genes are TRBV2 and TRBJ1-5, with a possible D match to TRBD1 (6 bases). This CDR3 region has 13 residues. Trimming removed 5 bases from V and 6 bases from J, with 11 bases in between. The germline gives CDR1 SNHLY, CDR2 FYNNEI. CDR3: CASSPDSSQPQHF. CDR3 coding DNA: TGTGCCAGCAGTCCGGACAGTTCTCAGCCCCAGCATTTT.

This chain links TRBV28 with TRBJ2-2, with D possibly being TRBD1 (6 bases). The V end lost 3 bases, the J end lost 5 bases, and 13 bases lay between the germline ends. The CDR3 consists of 15 residues. Germline V gene lookup returns CDR1 MDHEN and CDR2 SYDVKM. As DNA, the CDR3 is TGTGCCAGCAGTTTTATTAGTAGGGGGACCGGGGAGCTGTTTTTT. Its protein product is CASSFISRGTGELFF.

V and J are TRBV7-2 and TRBJ2-1; 10 nucleotides match TRBD2. This CDR3 region has 16 residues. Germline trimming cut 5 bases from V and 3 bases from J; bases unmatched to any gene: 7. CDR1 is SGHTA, CDR2 FQGNSA, per germline. CDR3 DNA: TGTGCCAGCAGCCGGCCCCTAGCGGGGGACTACAATGAGCAGTTCTTC. It yields the protein CASSRPLAGDYNEQFF.

The chain carries TRBV4-1 and TRBJ1-5, with no clear D. Germline lookup yields CDR1 MGHRA and CDR2 YSYEKL. The CDR3 spans 12 residues. V was shortened by 4 bases and J by 2 bases, with 3 bases between the two germline ends. In DNA form, the CDR3 reads TGCGCCAGCAGCCGACGCAATCAGCCCCAGCATTTT. Translating it yields CASSRRNQPQHF.

This clone was counted between two and nine times. V is TRBV30 and J is TRBJ1-2, with D possibly TRBD1 on 6 matching bases. V lost 0 bases to trimming and J lost 6 bases, with 14 bases between them. Per the germline V gene, CDR1 is GTSNPN and CDR2 is SVGIG (reference sequence). The CDR3 consists of 14 residues. Here the CDR3 DNA reads TGTGCCTGGAGTGTACTACAGGGTGGGGATGGCTACACCTTC. It yields the protein CAWSVLQGGDGYTF. Full variable domain (missing parts from reference TRBV30 and TRBJ1-2): SQTIHQWPATLVQPVGSPLSLECTVEGTSNPNLYWYRQAAGRGLQLLFYSVGIGQISSEVPQNLSASRPQDRQFILSSKKLLLSDSGFYLCAWSVLQGGDGYTFGSGTRLTVV.

The chain is built from TRBV12-3 or TRBV12-4 and TRBJ1-4, with D unclear. Trimming cost V 5 bases and J 5 bases, with 9 bases left between them. The CDR3 is 13 residues long. CDR3 nucleotides: TGTGCCAGCAGTAGATCGAGGAATGAAAAACTGTTTTTT. Translation gives CASSRSRNEKLFF.

The chain links TRBV9 to TRBJ2-3; the D call may be TRBD1 or TRBD2 (5 bases each). This CDR3 is built from 17 residues. Trimming stripped 3 bases from V and 1 base from J, with 18 bases between. In germline, CDR1 is SGDLS, CDR2 YYNGEE. CDR3 nucleotides: TGTGCCAGCAGCGCCCACTCGGGGCAGGGAGGCACAGATACGCAGTATTTT. Protein: CASSAHSGQGGTDTQYF.

J is TRBJ2-1 and V is TRBV7-2; TRBD2 agrees at 9 bases. V trimming: 5 bases; J trimming: 5 bases; junction bases outside the gene matches: 7. The CDR3 consists of 15 residues. Looked up from germline, CDR1 is SGHTA and CDR2 is FQGNSA. The CDR3 reads CASSLQRGAHNEQFF. CDR3 nucleotides: TGTGCCAGCAGCCTTCAGCGGGGGGCCCACAATGAGCAGTTCTTC.

The gene calls are TRBV12-3 or TRBV12-4 and TRBJ2-1; D is possibly TRBD1 (7 bases). Between the trimmed V and J ends, which lost 5 bases and 9 bases, there was a span of 14 bases. This CDR3 is built from 13 residues. The CDR3 loop reads CASSPYRGGEQFF. The CDR3 coding sequence is TGTGCCAGCAGTCCCTACAGGGGAGGTGAGCAGTTCTTC.

This chain uses TRBV28 with TRBJ1-4, with TRBD1 matching 7 bases. The CDR3 covers 18 residues. Trimming took 2 bases from V and 5 from J; bases not matched to a gene: 14. CDR1 is MDHEN, CDR2 SYDVKM, per germline. CDR3 sequence (DNA): TGTGCCAGCAGTTTAGTCTCGGGCAGGGGGGTTACAAATGAAAAACTGTTTTTT. Protein product: CASSLVSGRGVTNEKLFF.

J is TRBJ2-1 and V is TRBV5-5, with 8 bases fitting TRBD2. The CDR3 has 16 amino acids. Germline V gene data show CDR1 as SGHKS and CDR2 as YYEKEE (reference sequence). The ends lost 2 bases at V and 5 bases at J; junction bases unmatched: 9. The CDR3 DNA reads as TGTGCCAGCAGCTTCCCCTTTAGCGGGGTTAACAATGAGCAGTTCTTC. Encoded protein: CASSFPFSGVNNEQFF.

This chain links TRBV6-5 with TRBJ2-1; maybe TRBD1 (6 bases). V lost 8 bases, J lost 3 bases, and 17 bases lay in between. Germline assignment: CDR1 MNHEY and CDR2 SVGAGI. The CDR3 consists of 15 residues. The CDR3 spells CASGPETGFYNEQFF. CDR3 sequence (DNA): TGTGCCAGCGGGCCTGAGACAGGATTCTACAATGAGCAGTTCTTC.

The V and J genes are TRBV15 and TRBJ2-1; D possibly corresponds to TRBD1 (5 bases). CDR1 is LNHNV and CDR2 is YYDKDF in the germline V gene (reference sequence). Trimming took 0 bases from V and 5 from J, leaving 14 bases between them. The CDR3 has 16 residues. In nucleotides, the CDR3 is TGTGCCACCAGCAGAGAGGGGCTGGCCATCCACAATGAGCAGTTCTTC. It encodes CATSREGLAIHNEQFF.

The rearrangement links TRBV19 to TRBJ2-1; 7 bases are shared with TRBD2. Germline trimming cut 5 bases from V and 4 bases from J; bases unmatched to any gene: 14. The CDR3 contains 17 residues. The germline CDR1 and CDR2 sequences are LNHDA and SQIVND (reference sequence). CDR3 DNA sequence: TGTGCCAGTAGTGCTGGGGTACGACTAGCTTTGTACAATGAGCAGTTCTTC. This gives the protein CASSAGVRLALYNEQFF.